The rows below give T cell receptor beta chains drawn from one sample of a study of T cell repertoires in cytomegalovirus infection. From the reads, TCRdb called clonotypes with MiXCR, one entry per CDR3 protein. The sample lists some 350,000 distinct CDR3 sequences, around 18% occurring once. The sample comprised PBMCs. The receptors were sampled from a human donor in good health (CMV status not recorded). Some clones in this sample may be carry-over from other donors' samples. The CDR3 runs from the conserved cysteine through the conserved F or W. D genes are given only for firm matches. A clone size is listed for some rows: how often the clone was seen (once, few, many), or a class if it is expanded.

CDR3	DNA	V	J	size	D
CASSSLDRPHVLTF	TGTGCCAGCAGCTCCCTGGACAGGCCTCACGTCCTGACTTTC	TRBV7-2	TRBJ2-6	NA	TRBD1
CASSSGQGFAGYTF	TGCGCCAGCAGCTCGGGACAGGGGTTCGCAGGCTACACCTTC	TRBV5-1	TRBJ1-2	few	TRBD1
CASSSRVAGSLTDTQYF	TGTGCCAGCAGCTCCCGGGTAGCGGGAAGCCTTACAGATACGCAGTATTTT	TRBV7-2	TRBJ2-3	many	TRBD2
CASSDFGTGHYEQYF	TGTGCCAGCAGTGACTTCGGGACAGGGCACTACGAGCAGTACTTC	TRBV7-9	TRBJ2-7	NA	TRBD1
CASSWSAMNTEAFF	TGTGCCAGCAGCTGGTCGGCTATGAACACTGAAGCTTTCTTT	TRBV7-2	TRBJ1-1	many	NA
CASSLIGVDPYEQYF	TGTGCCAGCAGCTTAATTGGGGTTGACCCCTACGAGCAGTACTTC	TRBV7-9	TRBJ2-7	NA	NA
CASSLREGEQYF	TGTGCCAGCAGTTTGCGGGAGGGCGAGCAGTACTTC	TRBV28	TRBJ2-7	NA	TRBD2
CASSSEQGYNEQFF	TGTGCCAGCAGTTCGGAACAGGGCTACAATGAGCAGTTCTTC	TRBV11-3	TRBJ2-1	NA	NA
CASRGVSNTGELFF	TGTGCCAGCAGAGGGGTCTCAAACACCGGGGAGCTGTTTTTT	TRBV11-2	TRBJ2-2	many	NA
CASSQVLLYEQYF	TGCGCCAGCAGCCAAGTCCTCCTCTACGAGCAGTACTTC	TRBV4-1	TRBJ2-7	few	NA
CSGTHSGRGAGELFF	TGCAGCGGGACCCATAGCGGGAGGGGCGCCGGGGAGCTGTTTTTT	TRBV20-1	TRBJ2-2	NA	TRBD2
CASSVGGASSPLHF	TGTGCCAGCAGTGTGGGGGGGGCTAGTTCACCCCTCCACTTT	TRBV12-3/TRBV12-4	TRBJ1-6	few	NA
CAISEISLANYGYTF	TGTGCCATCAGTGAGATAAGCTTAGCTAACTATGGCTACACCTTC	TRBV10-3	TRBJ1-2	NA	NA
CASSPFGEAQPQHF	TGTGCCAGCAGCCCGTTTGGGGAGGCTCAGCCCCAGCATTTT	TRBV6-2/TRBV6-3	TRBJ1-5	NA	NA
CASSSGYGREADTQYF	TGTGCCAGCAGCTCGGGGTACGGGAGGGAAGCAGATACGCAGTATTTT	TRBV7-8	TRBJ2-3	NA	TRBD2
CASSPHKETQYF	TGTGCCAGCAGCCCGCATAAAGAGACCCAGTACTTC	TRBV7-2	TRBJ2-5	NA	NA
CASSPGLISNQPQHF	TGCGCCAGCAGCCCCGGACTGATAAGCAATCAGCCCCAGCATTTT	TRBV5-1	TRBJ1-5	few	NA
CASSLRTANEKLFF	TGTGCCAGCAGCTTGAGGACAGCTAATGAAAAACTGTTTTTT	TRBV7-2	TRBJ1-4	many	NA
CASSFGQAKHSQYF	TGTGCCAGCAGTTTCGGACAGGCCAAGCATTCGCAGTATTTT	TRBV12-3/TRBV12-4	TRBJ2-3	many	TRBD1
CASSLWQGAYEQYF	TGTGCCAGCAGCCTGTGGCAGGGGGCGTACGAGCAGTACTTC	TRBV7-8	TRBJ2-7	few	TRBD1
CSASPLAGGKQFF	TGCAGTGCTAGCCCGCTAGCGGGGGGGAAGCAGTTCTTC	TRBV20-1	TRBJ2-1	few	TRBD2
CASSHVGSRETQYF	TGTGCCAGCAGCCACGTGGGGTCGAGAGAGACCCAGTACTTC	TRBV6-2/TRBV6-3	TRBJ2-5	many	NA
CSARVVRGLTEPEKLFF	TGCAGTGCTAGGGTCGTCCGAGGACTTACCGAACCTGAAAAACTGTTTTTT	TRBV20-1	TRBJ1-4	NA	NA
CASSFRENEQYF	TGTGCCAGCAGCTTTAGGGAGAACGAGCAGTACTTC	TRBV7-9	TRBJ2-7	few	NA
CASSLYRGLETQYF	TGTGCCAGCAGCCTATACAGGGGGCTAGAGACCCAGTACTTC	TRBV7-9	TRBJ2-5	few	TRBD1
CASSEEQGDEKLFF	TGTGCCAGCAGTGAAGAACAGGGTGACGAAAAACTGTTTTTT	TRBV2	TRBJ1-4	few	NA
CASSTEQGSYNEQFF	TGTGCCAGTAGTACCGAACAGGGTTCCTACAATGAGCAGTTCTTC	TRBV19	TRBJ2-1	few	NA
CASSRLAGRSTDTQYF	TGTGCCAGTAGTCGGCTAGCGGGAAGGAGCACAGATACGCAGTATTTT	TRBV19	TRBJ2-3	NA	TRBD2
CASSQEQNTEAFF	TGTGCCAGCAGCCAGGAGCAGAACACTGAAGCTTTCTTT	TRBV2	TRBJ1-1	NA	NA
CASSLSAGGSYNEQFF	TGTGCCAGCAGCCTGTCTGCGGGGGGGTCCTACAATGAGCAGTTCTTC	TRBV12-3/TRBV12-4	TRBJ2-1	many	TRBD2